Detailed here is one TCR beta chain. As processed by the authors: From reference gene primer amplification, estimates of nucleated cell counts were derived. Method: immunoSEQ multiplex PCR; TCRdb's copy keeps in-frame clones and lacks some. The V and J calls and clone size come from that table; D and trimming were worked out from the DNA. Here the sample spans about 200,000 clones, roughly 80% being singletons. V shed 4 bases, J shed 2 bases, and the junction held 8 bases outside the gene matches. The CDR3 contains 17 residues. CDR1 is KGHDR and CDR2 is SFDVKD in the germline V gene. The data were taken from a study of blood T cell repertoires in COVID-19. Study summary: COVID-19 samples collected from the United States, Italy and Spain covered acute and convalescent phases. Nucleic acid was either cDNA or gDNA, and it came from T cells, B-cell-depleted T cells, or PBMCs.

V gene TRBV24-1 combines with J gene TRBJ1-4; 8 positions match TRBD1. The clonotype was recovered from a human donor in a cohort sampled during active COVID-19. Sequencing used peripheral blood. The CDR3 protein is CATSDPGQGTTNEKLFF. The CDR3 DNA reads TGTGCCACCAGTGACCCCGGACAGGGAACGACTAATGAAAAACTGTTTTTT.